The sequence of this T cell receptor (beta chain) was determined in a study of cytomegalovirus exposure and HLA in healthy donors (dated by TCRdb to between 2016 and 2019). Concerning the study at large: A later analysis indicated that the roughly 120 validation repertoires were generated on the platform also employed for the approximately 690 repertoires of the first cohort. The aim of the study was to test whether cataloging public T cell receptors could identify signatures of past pathogen exposure. Besides the first cohort of 666 subjects, a separate validation cohort made up of roughly 120 different subjects was used. The study combined high-throughput TCR immunosequencing, statistical association of individual TCRs with disease status, and machine learning to predict cytomegalovirus infection status.

General findings and caveats noted by the study authors: All 110 or so repertoires were used to score co-occurrence in the validation cohort in a later analysis, because that analysis had no HLA typing for the cohort. A later analysis found that TCRs clustered in the first cohort also tended to co-occur in the 100 to 150 validation repertoires, with just under 95% of cluster scores above 0. In the study, approximately 160 TCR beta chains were listed as associated with cytomegalovirus. In vitro tests confirmed that a few of the cytomegalovirus-associated TCR beta chains recognize cytomegalovirus antigens. Cytomegalovirus status was reported to be diagnosed by the classifier with high specificity and sensitivity in both the original and validation cohorts. Across donors, most TCR sequences were observed very rarely, whereas some public TCRs were present in many individuals. According to the authors, the approach could potentially be generalized to other disease states and immunological phenotypes.

Separate from the approximately 700-subject first cohort, the validation cohort of 120 subjects was the group to which the donors belonged. Library method: the immunoSEQ multiplex PCR assay. The original pipeline was this. To diagnose cytomegalovirus status from the catalog of TCR beta chain sequences, a statistical classification framework was built. TCRdb carries this immuneACCESS record with in-frame sequences only. Its versions omit some clonotypes, under half of them owing to an unresolved V gene in the studies checked, with the rest unexplained. V, J and clone size are those of that table, while D and trimming were read from the DNA. Present in this sample are roughly 56,000 clones, around 94% of which were seen just once. The ten largest clones add up to approximately 2.5% of the sample. V is cut back by 0 bases and J by 1 base, with 1 base in the junction unmatched. CDR1 and CDR2 (SGHRS, YFSETQ) derive from the germline V gene. Measured from the cysteine to the phenylalanine, the CDR3 is 15 residues long. Of the read, only the CDR3 DNA is kept; its 45 bases are in frame from base 1.

Remarks on this clone: The antigen this receptor binds is unknown. Base-call qualities are not available, and no considerably larger clone is one nucleotide away.

The material sequenced was PBMCs. The chain employs TRBV5-1 and TRBJ2-5, with TRBD2 identical over 9 junction bases. The sequence was collected from a man younger than 35 in good health and CMV-seronegative. The CDR3 amino acid sequence is: CASSLASGTQETQYF. The DNA sequence is TGCGCCAGCAGCTTGGCTAGCGGGACCCAAGAGACCCAGTACTTC.